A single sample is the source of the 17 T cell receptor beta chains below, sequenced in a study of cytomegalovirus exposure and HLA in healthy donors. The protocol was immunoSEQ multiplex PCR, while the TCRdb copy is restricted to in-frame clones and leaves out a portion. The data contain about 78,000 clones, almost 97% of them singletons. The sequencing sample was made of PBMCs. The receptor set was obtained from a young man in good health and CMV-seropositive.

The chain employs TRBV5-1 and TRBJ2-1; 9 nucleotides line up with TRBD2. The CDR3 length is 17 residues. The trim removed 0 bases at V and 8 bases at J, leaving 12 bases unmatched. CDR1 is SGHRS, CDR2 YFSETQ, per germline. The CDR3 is CASSLGYSGSWQHEQFF. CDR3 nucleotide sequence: TGCGCCAGCAGCTTGGGATATAGCGGGAGTTGGCAACATGAGCAGTTCTTC.

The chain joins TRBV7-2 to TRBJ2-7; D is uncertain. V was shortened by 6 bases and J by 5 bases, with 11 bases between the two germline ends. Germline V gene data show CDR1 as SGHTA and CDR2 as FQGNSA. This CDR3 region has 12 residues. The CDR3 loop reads CASSDFIHEQYF. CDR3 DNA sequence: TGTGCCAGCAGTGACTTCATCCACGAGCAGTACTTC. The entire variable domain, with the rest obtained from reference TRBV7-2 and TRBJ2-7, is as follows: GAGVSQSPSNKVTEKGKDVELRCDPISGHTALYWYRQSLGQGLEFLIYFQGNSAPDKSGLPSDRFSAERTGGSVSTLTIQRTQQEDSAVYLCASSDFIHEQYFGPGTRLTVT.

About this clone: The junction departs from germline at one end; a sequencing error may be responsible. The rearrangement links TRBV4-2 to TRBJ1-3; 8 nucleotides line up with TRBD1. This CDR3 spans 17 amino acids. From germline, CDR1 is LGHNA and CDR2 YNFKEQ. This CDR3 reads CTSSPVRQGSSGNTIYF. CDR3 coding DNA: TGTACCAGCAGCCCTGTGCGACAGGGGAGCTCTGGAAACACCATATATTTT.

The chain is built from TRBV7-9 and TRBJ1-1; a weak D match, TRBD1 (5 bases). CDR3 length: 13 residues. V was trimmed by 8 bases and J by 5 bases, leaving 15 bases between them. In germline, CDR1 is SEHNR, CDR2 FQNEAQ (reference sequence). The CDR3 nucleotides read TGTGCCAGCCAACCCTCGGGGGGAACTGAAGCTTTCTTT. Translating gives CASQPSGGTEAFF.

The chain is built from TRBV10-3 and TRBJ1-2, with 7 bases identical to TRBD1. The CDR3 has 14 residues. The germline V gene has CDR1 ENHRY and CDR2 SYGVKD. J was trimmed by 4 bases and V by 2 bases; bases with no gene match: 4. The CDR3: CAISETGDLYGYTF. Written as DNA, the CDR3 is TGTGCCATCAGTGAGACAGGGGACCTCTATGGCTACACCTTC.

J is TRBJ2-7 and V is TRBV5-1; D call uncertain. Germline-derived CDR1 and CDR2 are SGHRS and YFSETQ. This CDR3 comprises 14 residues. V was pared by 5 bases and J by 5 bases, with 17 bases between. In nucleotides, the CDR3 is TGCGCCAGCAGGGTAGCCGGGTCCCATCACGAGCAGTACTTC. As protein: CASRVAGSHHEQYF.

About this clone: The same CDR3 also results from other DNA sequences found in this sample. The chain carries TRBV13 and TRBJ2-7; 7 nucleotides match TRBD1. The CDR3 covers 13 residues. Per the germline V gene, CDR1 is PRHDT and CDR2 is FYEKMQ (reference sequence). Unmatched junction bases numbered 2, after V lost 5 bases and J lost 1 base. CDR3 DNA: TGTGCCAGCAGCCTGGGACAGTCCTACGAGCAGTACTTC. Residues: CASSLGQSYEQYF.

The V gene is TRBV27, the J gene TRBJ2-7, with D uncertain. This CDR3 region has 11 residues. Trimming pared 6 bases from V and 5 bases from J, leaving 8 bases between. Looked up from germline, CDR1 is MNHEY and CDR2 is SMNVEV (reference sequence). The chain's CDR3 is CASRSGNEQYF. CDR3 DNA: TGTGCCAGCAGGTCTGGCAACGAGCAGTACTTC.

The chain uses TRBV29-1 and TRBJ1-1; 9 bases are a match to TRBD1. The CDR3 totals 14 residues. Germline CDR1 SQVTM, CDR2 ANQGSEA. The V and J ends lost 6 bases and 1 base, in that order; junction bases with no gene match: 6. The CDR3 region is CSVLPQGANTEAFF. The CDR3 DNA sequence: TGCAGCGTGCTACCACAGGGGGCGAACACTGAAGCTTTCTTT.

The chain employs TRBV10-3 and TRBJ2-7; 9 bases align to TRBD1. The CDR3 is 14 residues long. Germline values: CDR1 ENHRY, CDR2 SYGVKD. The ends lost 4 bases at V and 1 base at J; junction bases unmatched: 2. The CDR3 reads CAISAGTGSYEQYF. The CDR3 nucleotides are TGTGCCATCAGTGCCGGGACAGGGTCCTACGAGCAGTACTTC.

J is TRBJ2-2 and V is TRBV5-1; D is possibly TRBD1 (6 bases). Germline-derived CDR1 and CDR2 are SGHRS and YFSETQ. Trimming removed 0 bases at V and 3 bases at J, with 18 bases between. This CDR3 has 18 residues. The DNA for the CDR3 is TGCGCCAGCAGCTTGGATCCAACAGGGAGAGGGGACACCGGGGAGCTGTTTTTT. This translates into CASSLDPTGRGDTGELFF.

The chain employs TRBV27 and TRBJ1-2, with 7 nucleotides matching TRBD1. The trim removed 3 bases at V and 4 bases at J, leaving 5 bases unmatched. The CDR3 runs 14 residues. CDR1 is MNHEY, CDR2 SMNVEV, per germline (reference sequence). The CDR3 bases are TGTGCCAGCAGTTTGGGCAGGGGGATCTATGGCTACACCTTC. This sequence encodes CASSLGRGIYGYTF.

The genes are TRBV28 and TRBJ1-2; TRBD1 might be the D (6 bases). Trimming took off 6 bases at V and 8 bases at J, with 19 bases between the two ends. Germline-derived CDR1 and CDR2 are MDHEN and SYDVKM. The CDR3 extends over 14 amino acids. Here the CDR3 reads CASSPGHHTDGYTF. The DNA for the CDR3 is TGTGCCAGCAGCCCGGGACACCACACGGACGGCTACACCTTC.

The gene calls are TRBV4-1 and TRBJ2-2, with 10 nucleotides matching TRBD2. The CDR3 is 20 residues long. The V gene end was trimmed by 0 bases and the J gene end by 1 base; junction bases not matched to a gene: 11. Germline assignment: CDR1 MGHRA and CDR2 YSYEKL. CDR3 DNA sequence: TGCGCCAGCAGCCAAGATTCTAGCGGGAGTCGACGATGGAACACCGGGGAGCTGTTTTTT. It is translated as CASSQDSSGSRRWNTGELFF.

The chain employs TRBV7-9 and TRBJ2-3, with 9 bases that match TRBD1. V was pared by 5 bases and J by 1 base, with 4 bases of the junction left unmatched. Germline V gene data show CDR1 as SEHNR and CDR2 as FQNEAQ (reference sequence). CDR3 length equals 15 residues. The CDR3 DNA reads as TGTGCCAGCAGCCTCCGGGACAGGGGCACAGATACGCAGTATTTT. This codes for CASSLRDRGTDTQYF.

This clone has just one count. In nucleotides, the CDR3 is TGTGCCAGCAGCCAAGCGCTCGGGGGAACTGAAGCTTTCTTT. Its translation is CASSQALGGTEAFF. The rearrangement joins TRBV14 to TRBJ1-1; possible D gene TRBD1, 5 bases. The V gene's germline CDR1 is SGHDN and CDR2 FVKESK. V lost 1 base and J lost 5, with 11 bases in between. The CDR3 runs 14 residues.

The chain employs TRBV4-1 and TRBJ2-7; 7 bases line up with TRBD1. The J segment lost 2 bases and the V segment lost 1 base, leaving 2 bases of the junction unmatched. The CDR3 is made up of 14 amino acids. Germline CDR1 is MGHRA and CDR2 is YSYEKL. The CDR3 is CASSQVTGAYEQYF. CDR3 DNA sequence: TGCGCCAGCAGCCAAGTTACAGGGGCCTACGAGCAGTACTTC.